The 15 T cell receptor beta chains below all came from one sample that was sequenced in a study of blood T cells in healthy people across ages. Then a second PCR, running roughly 7 to 11 cycles, was carried out with a sample-barcoded 5' primer and a J-beta primer mix. TCRdb independently ran MiXCR on the 5' RACE reads; one entry per CDR3 protein. The sample lists roughly 560,000 distinct CDR3 sequences, around 24% occurring once. The sample also formed part of further work on T cells of mothers and their children.

Source material: blood. The receptor source for this set is a boy aged 10-17 years in good health.

The table lists this clonotype with a few counts. This chain joins TRBV5-1 and TRBJ2-5, with 7 nucleotides matching TRBD1. Per the germline V gene, CDR1 is SGHRS and CDR2 is YFSETQ. The CDR3 extends over 17 amino acids. Trimming removed 4 bases from V and 0 bases from J; junction bases left unmatched: 12. In DNA form, the CDR3 reads TGCGCCAGCAGCCTCGGACCGGGACAGCGGTACCAAGAGACCCAGTACTTC. Translated, it gives CASSLGPGQRYQETQYF.

J is TRBJ1-6 and V is TRBV20-1, with a possible D match to TRBD1 (5 bases). CDR1 is DFQATT and CDR2 is SNEGSKA in the germline V gene (reference sequence). This CDR3 contains 15 residues. Trimming cost V 0 bases and J 7 bases, with 13 bases left between them. The CDR3 loop is CSARDAAGRNSPLHF. CDR3 sequence (DNA): TGCAGTGCTAGAGATGCGGCAGGGAGGAATTCACCCCTCCACTTT.

The chain recombines TRBV4-1 with TRBJ2-1, with D possibly TRBD1 on 6 matching bases. Trimming cost V 8 bases and J 10 bases, with 21 bases left between them. Germline CDR1 and CDR2: MGHRA and YSYEKL. The CDR3 spans 14 residues. The CDR3 bases are TGCGCCAGCTCCCAAGGGGGAGCCGGTTGGGAGCAGTTCTTC. Its translation is CASSQGGAGWEQFF.

The chain has TRBV6-5 and TRBJ2-2; perhaps TRBD1 as D (6 bases). Germline V gene sequence: CDR1 MNHEY, CDR2 SVGAGI. V was pared by 6 bases and J by 2 bases, with 13 bases between. This CDR3 has 15 amino acids. The CDR3 loop reads CASRTETGNTGELFF. The CDR3 DNA follows: TGTGCCAGCAGAACGGAGACAGGCAACACCGGGGAGCTGTTTTTT.

The J gene is TRBJ2-3, the V gene TRBV7-2; D might be TRBD2 (5 bases). This CDR3 region has 14 residues. Trimming removed 4 bases from V and 7 bases from J, with 15 bases in between. CDR1 SGHTA and CDR2 FQGNSA come from the germline V gene. The CDR3 DNA reads TGTGCCAGCAGCTCATCAGGCATCGGGAATACGCAGTATTTT. Translation: CASSSSGIGNTQYF.

This clonotype came up many times. The J gene is TRBJ2-5, the V gene TRBV4-3; 8 bases align to TRBD2. Germline V lookup: CDR1 LGHNA, CDR2 YSLEER. Trimming took 0 bases from V and 4 from J; bases not matched to a gene: 7. CDR3 length: 16 amino acids. CDR3 sequence reads: CASSQDWSGSGETQYF. The CDR3 DNA reads TGCGCCAGCAGCCAAGACTGGAGCGGGAGTGGAGAGACCCAGTACTTC.

The gene calls are TRBV7-3 and TRBJ2-7; no firm D call. The J call may be mistaken, given a closer DNA end match to TRBJ2-5. The CDR3 totals 17 residues. Germline CDR1 SGHTA, CDR2 FQGTGA. The CDR3 region has the DNA TGTGCCAGCAGCCTCTCGGGTGGCGCGGCTTACCAAGAGACCCAGTACTTC. Translation gives CASSLSGGAAYQETQYF.

A few counts support this clonotype. The chain is built from TRBV20-1 and TRBJ2-1; 11 bases agree with TRBD1. CDR1 DFQATT and CDR2 SNEGSKA come from the germline V gene (reference sequence). This CDR3 has 15 residues. The junction had 9 bases not matched to a gene; V was cut back by 5 bases and J by 6 bases. As DNA, the CDR3 is TGCAGTGCTCCCGGACAGGGGGCATATCTCAATGAGCAGTTCTTC. This sequence encodes CSAPGQGAYLNEQFF.

This clonotype was seen a handful of times. The V call is TRBV20-1, the J call TRBJ1-6, with D possibly being TRBD1 (6 bases). Trimming took 4 bases from V and 10 from J, leaving 20 bases between them. Germline V lookup: CDR1 DFQATT, CDR2 SNEGSKA (reference sequence). This CDR3 has 15 amino acids. The CDR3 region is CSAIGLQGNESPLHF. In nucleotides, the CDR3 is TGCAGTGCTATCGGCCTACAGGGAAACGAGTCACCCCTCCACTTT.

V and J are TRBV7-2 and TRBJ2-1; D is tentatively TRBD1 or TRBD2 (5 bases each). CDR3 size: 13 residues. The germline V gene has CDR1 SGHTA and CDR2 FQGNSA. V gave up 1 base and J gave up 7 bases, with 8 bases separating them. The CDR3 region is CASSLGDQNEQFF. CDR3 DNA sequence: TGTGCCAGCAGCTTAGGGGACCAGAATGAGCAGTTCTTC. Filled out from reference TRBV7-2 and TRBJ2-1, the complete variable domain reads GAGVSQSPSNKVTEKGKDVELRCDPISGHTALYWYRQSLGQGLEFLIYFQGNSAPDKSGLPSDRFSAERTGGSVSTLTIQRTQQEDSAVYLCASSLGDQNEQFFGPGTRLTVL.

In this sample, this clonotype turned up many times. The rearrangement joins TRBV29-1 to TRBJ2-1; the match to TRBD2 covers 10 bases. Germline assignment: CDR1 SQVTM and CDR2 ANQGSEA. The CDR3 loop spans 12 amino acids. V was clipped by 7 bases and J by 8 bases; unmatched bases: 5. CDR3 sequence reads: CSAAGGRYEQFF. For the CDR3, the DNA is TGCAGCGCAGCGGGGGGGCGTTATGAGCAGTTCTTC.

In DNA form, the CDR3 reads TGTGCCAGCAGTTACACCGGGGGGGCTGAAGCTTTCTTT. Translation gives CASSYTGGAEAFF. The chain has TRBV6-2 or TRBV6-3 and TRBJ1-1; D is possibly TRBD1 (5 bases). The CDR3 runs to 13 residues. Germline V gene data show CDR1 as MNHEY and CDR2 as SVGEGT. V lost 2 bases to trimming and J lost 6 bases, with 10 bases between them.

V is TRBV19 and J is TRBJ2-2; D is unclear. Germline CDR1 LNHDA, CDR2 SQIVND (reference sequence). The CDR3 extends over 13 amino acids. V was trimmed by 3 bases and J by 7 bases, leaving 9 bases between them. The CDR3 bases are TGTGCCAGTAGTATTGGGGTTTTCGGGGAGCTGTTTTTT. It yields the protein CASSIGVFGELFF.

This clonotype was counted many times. This rearrangement joins TRBV15 to TRBJ1-3; D remains ambiguous. The CDR3 length is 14 residues. Trimming took off 0 bases at V and 0 bases at J, with 3 bases between the two ends. Germline loops: CDR1 LNHNV, CDR2 YYDKDF (reference sequence). CDR3 coding DNA: TGTGCCACCAGCAGAGACAGCTCTGGAAACACCATATATTTT. This translates into CATSRDSSGNTIYF.

In its sample, this clonotype was seen a few times. This chain joins TRBV30 and TRBJ1-1; D is uncertain. The length of the CDR3 is 13 residues. V lost 0 bases, J lost 1 base, and 6 bases lay in between. Germline V gene sequence: CDR1 GTSNPN, CDR2 SVGIG (reference sequence). In DNA form, the CDR3 reads TGTGCCTGGAGTGTATCTTGGAACACTGAAGCTTTCTTT. Amino acids: CAWSVSWNTEAFF. Complete variable domain (other parts from reference TRBV30 and TRBJ1-1): SQTIHQWPATLVQPVGSPLSLECTVEGTSNPNLYWYRQAAGRGLQLLFYSVGIGQISSEVPQNLSASRPQDRQFILSSKKLLLSDSGFYLCAWSVSWNTEAFFGQGTRLTVV.